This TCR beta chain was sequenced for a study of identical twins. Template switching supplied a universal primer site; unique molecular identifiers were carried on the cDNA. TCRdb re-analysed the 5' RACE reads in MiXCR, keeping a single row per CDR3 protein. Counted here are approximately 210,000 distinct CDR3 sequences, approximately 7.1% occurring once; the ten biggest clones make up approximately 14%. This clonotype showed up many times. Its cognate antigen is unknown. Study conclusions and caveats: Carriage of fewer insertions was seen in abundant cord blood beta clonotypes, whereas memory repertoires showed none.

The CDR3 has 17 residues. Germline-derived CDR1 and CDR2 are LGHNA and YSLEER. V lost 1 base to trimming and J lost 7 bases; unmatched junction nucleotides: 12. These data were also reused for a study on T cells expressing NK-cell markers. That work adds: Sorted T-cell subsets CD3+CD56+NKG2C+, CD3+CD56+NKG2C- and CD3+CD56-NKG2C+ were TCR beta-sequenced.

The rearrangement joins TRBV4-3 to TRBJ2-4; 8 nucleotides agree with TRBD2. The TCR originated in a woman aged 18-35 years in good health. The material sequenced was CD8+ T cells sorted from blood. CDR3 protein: CASSQAPLLAGVNIQYF. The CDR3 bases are TGCGCCAGCAGCCAAGCCCCGCTTCTAGCGGGTGTGAACATTCAGTACTTC.